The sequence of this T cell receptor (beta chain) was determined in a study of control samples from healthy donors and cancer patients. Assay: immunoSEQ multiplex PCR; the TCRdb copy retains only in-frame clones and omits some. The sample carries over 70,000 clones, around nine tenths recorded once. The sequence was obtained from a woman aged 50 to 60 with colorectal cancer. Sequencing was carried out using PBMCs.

This CDR3 is CASSQGPSTGELFF. As DNA, the CDR3 is TGCGCCAGCAGCCAAGGTCCCAGCACCGGGGAGCTGTTTTTT. V is TRBV4-3 and J is TRBJ2-2; D unclear. Germline CDR1 reads LGHNA; CDR2 reads YSLEER. With 1 base removed from V and 4 bases from J, the gap between germline ends came to 7 bases. The CDR3 length is 14 residues.